One and the same sample provided the 18 T cell receptor beta chains below, sequenced in a study of tissue T cells after allogeneic stem cell transplantation. This table comes from immunoSEQ multiplex PCR, and its TCRdb copy is limited to in-frame clones, with some not included. The sample has approximately 50,000 clones, 73% seen once. What was sequenced was sorted cells pooled from one or two spleens. These receptors all come from a pool of C57BL/6 mice in good health.

In the case of this clone: Gene names follow the mouse nomenclature. The read ends 1 residue shy of where the CDR3 ends; the end is completed using the germline J gene. J is TRBJ1-5 and V is TRBV13-2, with TRBD1 identical over 7 bases. Germline lookup yields CDR1 NNHNN and CDR2 SYGAGS (reference sequence). The V segment lost 8 bases and the J segment 1 base; nucleotides outside the gene matches: 3. The CDR3 is 13 amino acids. The DNA read from the CDR3 is TGTGCCAGAGAGGGACAGAACAACCAGGCTCCGCTT. Protein: CAREGQNNQAPL. The full CDR3 is CAREGQNNQAPLF.

This clone was picked up a small number of times. These gene names are mouse names. The read ends 1 residue before the CDR3 terminus; that terminus is restored from the germline J gene. This chain links TRBV31 with TRBJ1-5; 10 positions agree with TRBD1. Trimming cost V 5 bases and J 2 bases; bases outside gene matches: 3. Germline V gene lookup returns CDR1 GKSSPN and CDR2 SITVG. This CDR3 has 14 residues. The covered CDR3 bases are TGTGCCTGGGCCGGGACAGGGGACAACCAGGCTCCGCTT. Amino acids: CAWAGTGDNQAPL. The entire CDR3 sequence reads CAWAGTGDNQAPLF.

As to this clone: Mouse names are used for the genes. The read is 1 residue too short to cover the CDR3 end, so that end is filled in from the germline J gene. The V and J genes are TRBV13-1 and TRBJ2-4; 7 nucleotides align to TRBD2. The V gene's germline CDR1 is NSHNY and CDR2 SYGAGN. CDR3 size: 13 residues. Trimming removed 0 bases from V and 5 bases from J; junction bases left unmatched: 0. CDR3 bases read: TGTGCCAGCAGTGATGGGGGGGGAAACACCTTGTAC. This translates into CASSDGGGNTLY. The entire CDR3 protein is CASSDGGGNTLYF.

A word on this clone: The genes are named according to mouse. The read ends 1 residue early relative to the CDR3; the germline J gene fills the gap. The V call is TRBV5, the J call TRBJ1-4, with D tentatively TRBD1 (5 bases). This CDR3 region has 15 residues. Germline CDR1 and CDR2: LGHNA and YNLKQL (reference sequence). With 4 bases removed from V and 2 bases from J, the gap between germline ends came to 11 bases. CDR3: CASSPSGQSNERLFF. CDR3 bases read: TGTGCCAGCAGCCCTTCTGGACAATCCAACGAAAGATTATTT.

As concerns this clone: Mouse gene names apply. The sequence runs out 1 residue before the end of the CDR3; the remainder is reconstructed from the germline J gene. The same CDR3 is also encoded by other DNA sequences in this sample. The chain links TRBV13-1 to TRBJ2-7; D is unresolved. Trimming left V 2 bases short and J 0 bases short, with 3 bases between. The CDR3 contains 12 residues. Germline CDR1 and CDR2: NSHNY and SYGAGN. The sequenced part of the CDR3 DNA is TGTGCCAGCAGTGAAAGCTCCTATGAACAGTAC. Residues: CASSESSYEQY. In full, the CDR3 is CASSESSYEQYF.

This clone appeared a single time. Gene names are the mouse ones. With the read ending 1 residue before the CDR3 end, the germline J gene is used to fill in that end. The same CDR3 is also encoded by other DNA sequences in this sample. The chain has TRBV12-1 and TRBJ1-2, with D unresolved. Trimming pared 2 bases from V and 2 bases from J, leaving 8 bases between. The CDR3 runs to 13 residues. Per germline, CDR1 SGHSN and CDR2 HYEKVE. CDR3 DNA, as far as it was read: TGTGCCAGCTCTCAAGGGTGGAACTCCGACTACACC. Protein: CASSQGWNSDYT. The complete CDR3 protein is CASSQGWNSDYTF.

For this clone: Gene names refer to mouse genes. The DNA ends 1 residue before the CDR3 does, and the rest of the CDR3 is filled in from the germline J gene. The rearrangement joins TRBV14 to TRBJ2-2, with a possible D match to TRBD1 (7 bases). Trimming stripped 2 bases from V and 1 base from J, with 12 bases between. Per the germline V gene, CDR1 is SGHDT and CDR2 is FRDEAV. The CDR3 length is 16 residues. The CDR3: CASSLRQGGNTGQLYF. The part of the CDR3 DNA that was read is TGTGCCAGCAGTTTAAGGCAGGGGGGAAACACCGGGCAGCTCTAC.

As for this clone: Here the gene names and germline are mouse. The CDR3 extends 1 residue past the end of the read, so its final part is completed from the germline J gene. The chain is built from TRBV12-1 and TRBJ1-2; a weak D match, TRBD1 (6 bases). Germline assignment: CDR1 SGHSN and CDR2 HYEKVE. This CDR3 contains 14 residues. V lost 0 bases and J lost 4, with 11 bases in between. The CDR3 region is CASSLYQGISDYTF. The part of the CDR3 DNA that was read is TGTGCCAGCTCTCTCTATCAGGGGATCTCCGACTACACC.

Note on this clone: All gene names here are mouse names. The read terminates 1 residue before the CDR3 end, so the remaining end is supplied by the germline J gene. Other DNA variants within this sample encode the same CDR3. This sequence joins TRBV29 and TRBJ1-2; 9 bases align to TRBD1. This CDR3 is 14 amino acids long. Losses at the gene ends were 5 bases for V and 2 bases for J; bases not matched to a gene: 3. Looked up from germline, CDR1 is MSHET and CDR2 is SYDVDS. CDR3 in amino acids: CASSPGQGNSDYTF. The sequenced part of the CDR3 DNA is TGTGCTAGCAGTCCCGGACAGGGGAACTCCGACTACACC.

As for this clone: Mouse germline and gene names are used. The read terminates 1 residue before the CDR3 end, so the remaining end is supplied by the germline J gene. The chain employs TRBV2 and TRBJ1-5; D uncertain. Germline CDR1 reads LGHNA; CDR2 reads YSYQKL. The CDR3 has 13 residues. The V gene lost 0 bases and the J gene lost 7 bases, with 7 bases spanning the gap. Partial CDR3 DNA: TGTGCCAGCAGCCAAGATCCAGAGCAGGCTCCGCTT. It translates to CASSQDPEQAPL. The CDR3 in full is CASSQDPEQAPLF.

Concerning this clone: Each gene name is a mouse one. The observed sequence ends 1 residue before the CDR3 terminus, with the missing tail filled in from the germline J gene. This chain joins TRBV26 and TRBJ2-4; D unresolved. Germline CDR1 reads KGHPV; CDR2 reads FQNQEV (reference sequence). Trimming stripped 4 bases from V and 1 base from J, with 6 bases between. The CDR3 runs to 13 residues. The covered CDR3 bases are TGTGCCAGCAGTCACGGGGGTCAAAACACCTTGTAC. Amino acids: CASSHGGQNTLY. The whole CDR3 is CASSHGGQNTLYF.

For this clone: The gene names given are mouse names. The DNA ends 1 residue before the CDR3 does, and the rest of the CDR3 is filled in from the germline J gene. J is TRBJ2-1 and V is TRBV5, with D perhaps matching TRBD1 (5 bases). Looked up from germline, CDR1 is LGHNA and CDR2 is YNLKQL (reference sequence). V lost 0 bases, J lost 4 bases, and 13 bases lay in between. The CDR3 extends over 16 amino acids. CDR3 region: CASSQDPRAFYAEQFF. The DNA read from the CDR3 is TGTGCCAGCAGCCAAGATCCCAGGGCCTTTTATGCTGAGCAGTTC.

Concerning this clone itself: Gene labels here are mouse ones. The read finishes 1 residue shy of the CDR3 end, and the germline J gene is used to complete it. The chain is built from TRBV2 and TRBJ1-2; D possibly corresponds to TRBD1 (5 bases). CDR1 LGHNA and CDR2 YSYQKL come from the germline V gene. CDR3 length: 14 residues. V lost 0 bases, J lost 4 bases, and 9 bases lay in between. The CDR3 loop reads CASSQDQGGSDYTF. The sequenced part of the CDR3 DNA is TGTGCCAGCAGCCAAGATCAGGGAGGCTCCGACTACACC.

Concerning this clone itself: Any gene name here is a mouse gene name. The read is 1 residue too short to cover the CDR3 end, so that end is filled in from the germline J gene. The rearrangement links TRBV4 to TRBJ2-3, with 10 bases fitting TRBD1. V dropped 5 bases and J dropped 1; count of bases not matched to a gene: 3. CDR1 LGHDT and CDR2 YNNKQL come from the germline V gene (reference sequence). This CDR3 contains 15 residues. The sequenced CDR3 bases are TGTGCCAGCAGCCGGGACAGGGGAGGTGCAGAAACGCTGTAT. Translation gives CASSRDRGGAETLY. The CDR3 as a whole reads CASSRDRGGAETLYF.

A word on this clone: Gene names follow the mouse nomenclature. The read gets to within 1 residue of the CDR3 end, and the germline J gene fills in the rest. V is TRBV3 and J is TRBJ1-1; TRBD1 is a possible D gene (5 bases). In germline, CDR1 is SNHLY, CDR2 FYNGKV (reference sequence). V lost 3 bases and J 6 bases, leaving 11 bases between the germline ends. The CDR3 is 13 amino acids. CDR3 protein: CASSFGREAEVFF. The CDR3 DNA, read in part, is TGTGCCAGCAGCTTCGGCAGGGAGGCAGAAGTCTTC.

Comments on this clone: Germline and genes here are mouse. The CDR3 extends 1 residue past the end of the read, so its final part is completed from the germline J gene. The chain couples TRBV13-1 to TRBJ2-7; D is perhaps TRBD2 (6 bases). V gave up 0 bases and J gave up 1 base, with 8 bases separating them. CDR1 NSHNY and CDR2 SYGAGN come from the germline V gene. The CDR3 is made up of 14 amino acids. The sequenced CDR3 bases are TGTGCCAGCAGTGATGGTGGGGGATCCTATGAACAGTAC. It encodes CASSDGGGSYEQY. The full CDR3 protein is CASSDGGGSYEQYF.

This clone was counted a few times. Each gene name is a mouse one. The missing CDR3 end, 1 residue past where the read stops, is filled in from the germline J gene. The rearrangement links TRBV19 to TRBJ2-7; 8 bases line up with TRBD2. The CDR3 runs to 14 residues. CDR1 and CDR2 (germline): FNHDT, SITEND (reference sequence). V shed 3 bases, J shed 3 bases, and the junction held 5 bases outside the gene matches. CDR3 protein: CASSTWGALYEQYF. The sequenced part of the CDR3 DNA is TGTGCCAGCAGTACCTGGGGGGCCCTCTATGAACAGTAC.

To note about this clone: Germline and genes here are mouse. Read coverage stops 1 residue before the CDR3 terminus; the germline J gene supplies the remainder. V gene TRBV26 combines with J gene TRBJ2-7; D gene uncertain. Germline V gives CDR1 KGHPV, CDR2 FQNQEV (reference sequence). This CDR3 has 11 residues. Between the trimmed V and J ends, which lost 2 bases and 4 bases, there was a span of 3 bases. Here the CDR3 reads CASSLRYEQYF. Partial CDR3 DNA: TGTGCCAGCAGTCTGCGGTATGAACAGTAC.